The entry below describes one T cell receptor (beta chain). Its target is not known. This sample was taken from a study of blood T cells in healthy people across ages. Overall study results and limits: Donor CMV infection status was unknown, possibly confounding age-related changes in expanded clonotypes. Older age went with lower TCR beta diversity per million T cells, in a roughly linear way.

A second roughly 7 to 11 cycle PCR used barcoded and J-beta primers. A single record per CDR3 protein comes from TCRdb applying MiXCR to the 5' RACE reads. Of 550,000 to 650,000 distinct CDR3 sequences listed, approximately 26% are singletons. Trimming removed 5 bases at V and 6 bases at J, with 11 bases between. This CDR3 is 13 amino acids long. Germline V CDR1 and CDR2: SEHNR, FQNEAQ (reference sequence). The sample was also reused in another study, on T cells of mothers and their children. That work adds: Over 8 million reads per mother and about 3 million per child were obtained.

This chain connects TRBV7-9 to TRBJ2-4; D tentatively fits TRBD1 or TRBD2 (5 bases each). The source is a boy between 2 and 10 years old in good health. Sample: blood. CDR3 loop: CASSGERGNIQYF. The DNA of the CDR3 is TGTGCCAGCAGCGGGGAGAGGGGAAACATTCAGTACTTC.